A single sample is the source of the 2 T cell receptor beta chains below, sequenced in a study of T-cell reconstitution after alpha-beta-depleted transplantation in children. Unique molecular identifiers were incorporated when the TCRbeta library was constructed. One entry per CDR3 protein results from TCRdb running MiXCR on the PCR reads. This sample carries a few hundred thousand distinct CDR3 sequences, roughly 9.1% of them seen once, and the ten largest clones take 7.5%. This material consisted of PBMCs, taken before TCRalphabeta/CD19-depleted stem cell transplant. The receptors shown here come from a boy in the first two years of life with acute myeloid leukemia, due to receive a stem cell transplant.

This clonotype was detected ten times or more. The rearrangement uses TRBV12-3 or TRBV12-4 and TRBJ2-5, with 9 bases fitting TRBD1. This CDR3 region has 13 residues. V trimming: 6 bases; J trimming: 4 bases; junction bases outside the gene matches: 3. CDR3 sequence: CASRAGQGETQYF. The CDR3, as DNA: TGTGCCAGCAGGGCGGGACAGGGAGAGACCCAGTACTTC.

In this sample, this clonotype turned up once. The chain links TRBV2 to TRBJ2-1, with 8 positions matching TRBD2. CDR1 and CDR2 from the germline V gene are SNHLY and FYNNEI. This CDR3 is built from 17 residues. The CDR3 region has the DNA TGTACCTTCTGTCCCAGGACCGGACTAGCTGCTTCCGATGAGCAGTTCTTC. It translates to CTFCPRTGLAASDEQFF.